Below, one TCR beta chain is given with its context. The sample belongs to a study of blood T cell repertoires in COVID-19. Turning to the study itself: COVID-19 samples, acute and convalescent, were from the United States, Italy and Spain.

TCRdb's copy holds only in-frame clones and misses some; the assay was immunoSEQ multiplex PCR. The profile shows about 160,000 clones, approximately 84% of them singletons. This CDR3 is 12 amino acids long. V dropped 6 bases and J dropped 8 bases, with 11 bases sitting between them. Germline V gives CDR1 LGHDT, CDR2 YNNKEL (reference sequence). This receptor was obtained from a man aged 65 to 79 with acute or convalescent COVID-19. Sample: peripheral blood. The chain combines TRBV3-1 (or the pseudogene TRBV3-2) with TRBJ2-4; D call uncertain. The CDR3 loop is CASSVAADIQYF. Here the CDR3 DNA reads TGTGCCAGCAGTGTGGCGGCTGACATTCAGTACTTC.